These 7 T cell receptor beta chains were sequenced from one sample in a study of T cell clonality in common variable immunodeficiency. TCRdb's table, derived via immunoSEQ multiplex PCR, lists solely in-frame clones and lacks some. The table records under 50,000 clones without singletons, the ten largest covering about 6.5%. The sequenced sample was peripheral blood mononuclear cells. Source of these receptors: a person aged 18 to 75 in good health.

This clone was counted many times. The read finishes 3 residues shy of the CDR3 end, and the germline J gene is used to complete it. The V and J genes are TRBV30 and TRBJ1-2; 8 bases match TRBD1. CDR1 is GTSNPN and CDR2 is SVGIG in the germline V gene (reference sequence). Trimming took 7 bases from V and 7 from J; bases not matched to a gene: 14. The CDR3 is made up of 14 amino acids. The sequenced part of the CDR3 DNA is TGTGCCTCCGAAGGGGGGCAGGGGGCTGGTGGC. Encoded protein: CASEGGQGAGG. The CDR3 as a whole reads CASEGGQGAGGYTF.

This clone was observed many times. The CDR3 loop reads CASSQTGAEQFF. The sequenced part of the CDR3 DNA is TGTGCCAGCAGTCAGACAGGGGCTGAG. The J gene is TRBJ2-1, the V gene TRBV6-2 or TRBV6-3, with 8 bases fitting TRBD1. The CDR3 extends 3 residues past the end of the read, so its final part is completed from the germline J gene. There are 12 residues in the CDR3. V was pared by 5 bases and J by 9 bases, with 3 bases of the junction left unmatched. Germline V gene data show CDR1 as MNHEY and CDR2 as SVGEGT.

The table lists this clone with many counts. The missing CDR3 end, 3 residues past where the read stops, is filled in from the germline J gene. The rearrangement links TRBV29-1 to TRBJ1-2; a weak D match, TRBD1 (5 bases). Trimming removed 3 bases from V and 4 bases from J, with 21 bases in between. Germline lookup yields CDR1 SQVTM and CDR2 ANQGSEA. This CDR3 contains 16 residues. CDR3 region: CSVETTRAKQIYGYTF. Partial CDR3 DNA: TGCAGCGTTGAGACAACCAGGGCCAAACAGATCTATGGC. Full variable domain (rest looked up from reference TRBV29-1 and TRBJ1-2): SAVISQKPSRDICQRGTSLTIQCQVDSQVTMMFWYRQQPGQSLTLIATANQGSEATYESGFVIDKFPISRPNLTFSTLTVSNMSPEDSSIYLCSVETTRAKQIYGYTFGSGTRLTVV.

This clone was recorded at least ten times. The CDR3 goes on 3 residues after the read ends, and that part is filled in from the germline J gene. This chain uses TRBV19 with TRBJ2-2; 9 bases agree with TRBD2. CDR3 size: 17 residues. The V gene's germline CDR1 is LNHDA and CDR2 SQIVND (reference sequence). Trimming at V came to 1 base and at J to 4 bases, leaving 7 bases not matched to a gene. This CDR3 is CASSIGLAGKSTGELFF. Partial CDR3 DNA: TGTGCCAGTAGTATAGGCCTAGCGGGGAAGAGCACCGGGGAG.

This clone was seen repeatedly, ten times or more. The read gets to within 3 residues of the CDR3 end, and the germline J gene fills in the rest. The gene calls are TRBV30 and TRBJ1-4, with TRBD1 matching over 10 bases. Trimming at V came to 0 bases and at J to 10 bases, leaving 8 bases not matched to a gene. This CDR3 has 15 residues. Germline V lookup: CDR1 GTSNPN, CDR2 SVGIG (reference sequence). The DNA read from the CDR3 is TGTGCCTGGAGTGTACTAGGGACAGGGGCGGGAAAA. It specifies CAWSVLGTGAGK. The entire CDR3 reads CAWSVLGTGAGKLFF. Using reference TRBV30 and TRBJ1-4 for the parts outside the CDR3, the full variable domain is SQTIHQWPATLVQPVGSPLSLECTVEGTSNPNLYWYRQAAGRGLQLLFYSVGIGQISSEVPQNLSASRPQDRQFILSSKKLLLSDSGFYLCAWSVLGTGAGKLFFGSGTQLSVL.

Many counts were recorded for this clone. The CDR3 is cut off 3 residues early in the read; its end comes from the germline J gene. The chain combines TRBV30 with TRBJ1-4, with 7 bases lining up with TRBD1. Germline V gene data show CDR1 as GTSNPN and CDR2 as SVGIG (reference sequence). V lost 1 base to trimming and J lost 6 bases; unmatched junction nucleotides: 5. The CDR3 is 14 residues long. CDR3 residues: CAWSGPGTDEKLFF. The CDR3 DNA, read in part, is TGTGCCTGGAGTGGCCCCGGGACAGATGAAAAA.

In its sample, this clone was seen many times. The read stops 3 residues short of the end of the CDR3; the missing end is completed from the germline J gene. The V call is TRBV6-2 or TRBV6-3, the J call TRBJ2-5, with D perhaps matching TRBD2 (6 bases). V lost 2 bases, J lost 7 bases, and 17 bases lay in between. The CDR3 runs to 15 residues. Germline CDR1 reads MNHEY; CDR2 reads SVGEGT. The covered CDR3 bases are TGTGCCAGCAGTTACCCGGGACTCCAGGGATGGACC. Encoded protein: CASSYPGLQGWT. The full CDR3 reads CASSYPGLQGWTQYF.